This T cell receptor beta chain stems from a study of blood T cells in healthy people across ages. Findings and limits, study-wide: In these data, TCR beta diversity tracked strongly with naive T cell percentage. The study lacked donor CMV status, which possibly confounded expanded clonotype changes. The study found more naive CD4+ cells and higher diversity in long-lived than aged donors.

The germline V and J ends were trimmed by 5 bases and 0 bases, with 14 bases remaining between them. The CDR3 totals 16 residues. A few counts support this clonotype. Antigen specificity is unknown. Primers used in a second PCR of about 6 to 12 cycles were a sample-barcoded 5' primer and a J-beta primer mix. TCRdb independently ran MiXCR on the 5' RACE reads; one entry per CDR3 protein. The sample lists about 560,000 distinct CDR3 sequences, about 25% occurring once. These records were also assigned to another study, of T cells of mothers and their children. That investigation notes: A few mothers and their six children, all healthy Caucasians, donated.

Source material: blood. This clonotype was sampled from a boy younger than 10 in good health. This rearrangement joins TRBV12-3 or TRBV12-4 to TRBJ2-1, with no clear D. The CDR3 sequence is CASSDWASGSYNEQFF. In nucleotides, the CDR3 is TGTGCCAGCAGTGATTGGGCGTCGGGCTCCTACAATGAGCAGTTCTTC.